This paragraph covers one TCR beta chain sequence. Its specificity is unknown. One end of the junction fails to match germline, which may point to a read error. This CDR3 has 13 amino acids. The source of the sample is a study of T cells after yellow fever vaccination. Study findings and constraints: A weaker secondary response peaked on day 5, the primary on day 15. A small proportion of clonotypes was detected in both the CD4 and CD8 compartments. FACS-sorted repertoires could contain abundant clonotypes contaminating from the bulk population.

The 5'RACE template-switching step produced TCR cDNA and added a universal primer site and UMIs. MiXCR, run by TCRdb on the 5' RACE reads, gives a single entry per CDR3 protein. Of tens of thousands of distinct CDR3 sequences listed, about 7.2% are singletons. The sequencing here drew on CD8+ T cells sorted from PBMCs, taken about 10 days after the first yellow fever vaccination. The clonotype originates from a man between 18 and 29 years old who received the YFV17D yellow fever vaccine. V and J are TRBV12-3 or TRBV12-4 and TRBJ1-3, with D possibly matching TRBD1 (6 bases). The CDR3 loop reads CASRDRSANTIYF. DNA for the CDR3: TGTGCCAGCAGAGACAGGTCTGCAAACACCATATATTTT.